The 20 T cell receptor beta chains presented below share a single source sample, sequenced in a study of response to subunit inactivated influenza vaccine. TCRdb reanalysed the RT-PCR reads using MiXCR and keeps one entry per CDR3 protein. The table has hundreds of thousands of distinct CDR3 sequences, roughly 25% seen once. The sequencing here drew on CD4+ T cells sorted from PBMCs, taken approximately 5 days after vaccination. These receptors were taken from a man in his fifties who received an inactivated influenza vaccine.

The rearrangement joins TRBV2 to TRBJ2-5, with 7 bases identical to TRBD2. This CDR3 is built from 15 residues. The ends lost 4 bases at V and 0 bases at J; junction bases unmatched: 5. Germline CDR1 and CDR2: SNHLY and FYNNEI. The CDR3 DNA is TGTGCCAGCAGTGGTCGAGCGGGATACCAAGAGACCCAGTACTTC. It translates to CASSGRAGYQETQYF. Drawing the rest from reference TRBV2 and TRBJ2-5, the complete variable domain is EPEVTQTPSHQVTQMGQEVILRCVPISNHLYFYWYRQILGQKVEFLVSFYNNEISEKSEIFDDQFSVERPDGSNFTLKIRSTKLEDSAMYFCASSGRAGYQETQYFGPGTRLLVL.

This clonotype has only a few counts. The chain has TRBV5-1 and TRBJ2-1; 8 bases match TRBD1. The germline gives CDR1 SGHRS, CDR2 YFSETQ. V trimming: 0 bases; J trimming: 1 base; junction bases outside the gene matches: 6. This CDR3 contains 17 residues. CDR3 sequence (DNA): TGCGCCAGCAGCTTGGTTGGCAGGGGGCGATCCTACAATGAGCAGTTCTTC. It yields the protein CASSLVGRGRSYNEQFF.

The J gene is TRBJ2-7, the V gene TRBV15; unclear D gene. The CDR3 is 13 amino acids. The germline V gene encodes CDR1 LNHNV and CDR2 YYDKDF (reference sequence). V shed 7 bases and J shed 3 bases, with 13 bases lying between them. The CDR3 here is CATTMGVGYEQYF. The CDR3 DNA reads TGTGCCACCACTATGGGTGTCGGCTACGAGCAGTACTTC.

In DNA, the CDR3 is TGCGCCAGCAGCTTGGCCAACCCAGCCAGAGAGACCCAGTACTTC. It specifies CASSLANPARETQYF. The chain has TRBV5-1 and TRBJ2-5; D unclear. Germline CDR1 is SGHRS and CDR2 is YFSETQ. This CDR3 region has 15 residues. V was clipped by 0 bases and J by 4 bases, with 13 bases between them.

Only one count was recorded for this clonotype. This may come from a read error, since a much larger clone is one base off. V usage is TRBV5-1 and J usage is TRBJ2-7; 11 nucleotides agree with TRBD1. The V and J ends lost 0 bases and 5 bases, in that order; junction bases with no gene match: 1. CDR3 size: 14 residues. Germline CDR1 reads SGHRS; CDR2 reads YFSETQ. The CDR3 loop is CASSLGTGGNEQYF. The CDR3, as DNA: TGCGCCAGCAGCTTGGGGACAGGGGGCAACGAGCAGTACTTC.

The chain has TRBV20-1 and TRBJ2-3; the D is unclear. The CDR3 extends over 12 amino acids. Trimming shortened V by 6 bases and J by 0 bases, and 7 bases separated the two germline ends. Per the germline V gene, CDR1 is DFQATT and CDR2 is SNEGSKA (reference sequence). CDR3 nucleotide sequence: TGCAGTGCACTGGGGAGCACAGATACGCAGTATTTT. Translating it yields CSALGSTDTQYF.

The chain uses TRBV24-1 and TRBJ2-7; D perhaps matches TRBD2 (5 bases). CDR1 and CDR2 from the germline V gene are KGHDR and SFDVKD. Between the trimmed V and J ends, which lost 3 bases and 6 bases, there was a span of 11 bases. The CDR3 has 13 amino acids. The CDR3 DNA follows: TGTGCCACCAGTGATGGGCCTAGCTCCGAGCAGTACTTC. This gives the protein CATSDGPSSEQYF.

The chain employs TRBV28 and TRBJ2-7, with D maybe TRBD1 (6 bases). The CDR3 sequence is 17 residues long. Trimming removed 2 bases at V and 0 bases at J, with 17 bases between. The germline V gene has CDR1 MDHEN and CDR2 SYDVKM. In DNA form, the CDR3 reads TGTGCCAGCAGTTTAGAGGTAGGGGGAATGCTCTCCTACGAGCAGTACTTC. This sequence encodes CASSLEVGGMLSYEQYF.

This clonotype was observed a few times. The V call is TRBV5-4, the J call TRBJ2-3; D possibly uses TRBD1 or TRBD2 (5 bases each). The germline V gene encodes CDR1 SGHNT and CDR2 YYREEE (reference sequence). The germline V and J ends were trimmed by 1 base and 0 bases, with 15 bases remaining between them. The CDR3 is 17 residues long. CDR3 protein: CASSLSPGASSTDTQYF. CDR3 DNA sequence: TGTGCCAGCAGCTTGTCCCCTGGGGCTAGCAGCACAGATACGCAGTATTTT.

This clonotype was seen a few times. The chain is built from TRBV4-2 and TRBJ1-1; 8 nucleotides match TRBD1. The CDR3 spans 17 residues. CDR1 and CDR2 (germline): LGHNA, YNFKEQ. The V and J ends lost 0 bases and 5 bases, in that order; junction bases with no gene match: 11. CDR3 in amino acids: CASSQDRDRTLGTEAFF. CDR3 coding DNA: TGTGCCAGCAGCCAAGATAGGGACAGGACCCTGGGGACTGAAGCTTTCTTT.

On this clonotype itself: It is unclear where the CDR3 begins or ends on the DNA, so no DNA is shown, and the CDR3 is as TCRdb lists it. The chain is built from TRBV24-1 and TRBJ2-1; the listed D gene, TRBD2, was not tested against the DNA. The CDR3 has 15 amino acids, counting both end residues. Germline V gene data show CDR1 as KGHDR and CDR2 as SFDVKD. CDR3: CATSDFRGGYNEQFF.

V usage is TRBV24-1 and J usage is TRBJ1-2, with 9 bases fitting TRBD1. V gave up 2 bases and J gave up 6 bases; unmatched junction bases: 21. The CDR3 spans 20 residues. Germline loops: CDR1 KGHDR, CDR2 SFDVKD. The CDR3 sequence: CATSDSGQGNYASSRDGYTF. The CDR3 coding sequence is TGTGCCACCAGTGATTCGGGACAGGGAAACTACGCATCGTCAAGGGATGGCTACACCTTC.

The genes are TRBV3-1 and TRBJ2-7; D ambiguous. Trimming took 2 bases from V and 5 from J, leaving 4 bases between them. This CDR3 comprises 11 residues. Germline V lookup: CDR1 LGHDT, CDR2 YNNKEL (reference sequence). CDR3 in amino acids: CASSQMDEQYF. The CDR3 DNA reads TGTGCCAGCAGCCAAATGGACGAGCAGTACTTC.

This clonotype has a handful of counts. The chain links TRBV10-3 to TRBJ2-7; D tentatively fits TRBD1 or TRBD2 (7 bases each). Deletions cut 7 bases from V and 5 bases from J, with 18 bases between. Germline V gene data show CDR1 as ENHRY and CDR2 as SYGVKD. This CDR3 spans 14 amino acids. CDR3 DNA sequence: TGTGCCATCAAGGTTGCAGGGGGGGTCCACGAGCAGTACTTC. Its translation is CAIKVAGGVHEQYF.

This chain connects TRBV28 to TRBJ2-1; 9 nucleotides align to TRBD2. J lost 1 base, V lost 6 bases, and 10 bases had no gene match. Germline lookup yields CDR1 MDHEN and CDR2 SYDVKM. The CDR3 has 17 amino acids. The CDR3: CASSQVGLASSYNEQFF. The CDR3 DNA reads TGTGCCAGCAGCCAGGTCGGACTAGCGAGTTCCTACAATGAGCAGTTCTTC.

This clonotype was detected only a few times. The chain uses TRBV4-1 and TRBJ1-3; 10 bases fit TRBD1. The germline gives CDR1 MGHRA, CDR2 YSYEKL. The CDR3 extends over 17 amino acids. With V trimmed by 1 base and J by 3 bases, 6 bases remained unmatched. The CDR3 protein is CASSQARTGGSGNTIYF. CDR3 DNA: TGCGCCAGCAGCCAAGCCCGGACAGGGGGTAGTGGAAACACCATATATTTT.

The V gene is TRBV5-4, the J gene TRBJ2-3; 9 bases align to TRBD2. CDR3 length equals 16 residues. The V segment lost 6 bases and the J segment 0 bases; nucleotides outside the gene matches: 8. Germline CDR1 reads SGHNT; CDR2 reads YYREEE (reference sequence). The CDR3 reads CASTTMLAGSTDTQYF. CDR3 sequence (DNA): TGTGCCAGCACCACGATGCTAGCGGGGAGCACAGATACGCAGTATTTT.

This rearrangement joins TRBV18 to TRBJ2-7, with D perhaps TRBD1 or TRBD2 (5 bases each). The CDR3 runs 14 residues. V lost 2 bases and J lost 3, with 11 bases in between. CDR1 is KGHSH and CDR2 is LQKENI in the germline V gene. CDR3 coding DNA: TGTGCCAGCTCACCAGGGACGGGAATCTACGAGCAGTACTTC. It yields the protein CASSPGTGIYEQYF. The full variable domain, in which reference TRBV18 and TRBJ2-7 provide the parts outside the CDR3, is NAGVMQNPRHLVRRRGQEARLRCSPMKGHSHVYWYRQLPEEGLKFMVYLQKENIIDESGMPKERFSAEFPKEGPSILRIQQVVRGDSAAYFCASSPGTGIYEQYFGPGTRLTVT.

The chain recombines TRBV7-2 with TRBJ2-7, with D perhaps matching TRBD1 or TRBD2 (7 bases each). Trimming left V 4 bases short and J 12 bases short, with 22 bases between. The CDR3 length is 14 residues. Germline-derived CDR1 and CDR2 are SGHTA and FQGNSA. The CDR3 loop reads CASSSQEGAGVSYF. In nucleotides, the CDR3 is TGTGCCAGCAGCTCCCAAGAGGGGGCGGGGGTATCGTACTTC.

This chain uses TRBV24-1 with TRBJ2-7; D is possibly TRBD1 (5 bases). V was trimmed by 6 bases and J by 3 bases, leaving 11 bases between them. CDR3 size: 13 residues. CDR1 and CDR2 (germline): KGHDR, SFDVKD. DNA for the CDR3: TGTGCCACCAGTCAGTCAGGGTTCTACGAGCAGTACTTC. Residues: CATSQSGFYEQYF.